This T cell receptor beta chain was obtained from a study of Ad26.COV2.S vaccination and SARS-CoV-2 variants. The wider study: Once or twice, 56 days apart, Ad26.COV2.S was delivered intramuscularly.

Study outcomes and limitations: Measurement of non-spike TCR breadth gave similar results in vaccine and placebo recipients.

Worth noting for this clone: The antigen is not known.

The treatment was: roughly 18 received Ad26.COV2.S at low or high dose, single or two shots; several received placebo; per-sample allocation not given. Day 63 after the first injection of vaccine or placebo was the sampling time. As its vector, the vaccine had Ad26, which expressed Wuhan-strain SARS-CoV-2 spike. The CDR3 has 12 amino acids. CDR1 and CDR2 from the germline V gene are LNHDA and SQIVND (reference sequence). Trimming removed 6 bases at V and 6 bases at J, with 8 bases between. Sequenced by immunoSEQ multiplex PCR; TCRdb stores in-frame clones only, minus some. The table shows about 350,000 clones, with around 89% occurring only once.

The chain recombines TRBV19 with TRBJ2-2, with D hard to call. This TCR was recovered from a person aged 18-60 years who received the Ad26.COV2.S COVID-19 vaccine or a placebo. The starting material was peripheral blood, obtained in a trial of Ad26.COV2.S vaccine versus placebo. CDR3: CASRTRAGELFF. As DNA, the CDR3 is TGTGCCAGTAGAACAAGGGCCGGGGAGCTGTTTTTT.